This record looks at one T cell receptor (beta chain) sequence and its context. Template material for TCR beta VDJ and CDR3 profiling consisted of genomic DNA. TCRdb re-derived calls from the reads in MiXCR, one entry per CDR3 protein. In the table there are 400,000 to 600,000 distinct CDR3 sequences, over 25% of which are singletons. All patients picked for sequencing had shown, by flow cytometry, an expansion of CD8+CD57+ cells. The data derive from a study of CD8+CD57+ T cells in acquired aplastic anemia. Study at large: The study obtained an average of roughly 2.9 ug of DNA from sorted CD4+ and CD8+ cells.

The CDR3 spans 15 residues. Germline V gives CDR1 SGHTA, CDR2 FQGNSA. Trimming shortened V by 2 bases and J by 2 bases, and 13 bases separated the two germline ends. The TCR comes from a human donor with aplastic anemia. The chain joins TRBV7-2 to TRBJ2-7; D gene unclear. The material sequenced was sorted CD4+, CD8+, or CD8+CD57+ T cells (not recorded which) from PBMCs. DNA of the CDR3: TGTGCCAGCAGCTTATCTGCGAGCCCGGCCTACGAGCAGTACTTC. Its translation: CASSLSASPAYEQYF.